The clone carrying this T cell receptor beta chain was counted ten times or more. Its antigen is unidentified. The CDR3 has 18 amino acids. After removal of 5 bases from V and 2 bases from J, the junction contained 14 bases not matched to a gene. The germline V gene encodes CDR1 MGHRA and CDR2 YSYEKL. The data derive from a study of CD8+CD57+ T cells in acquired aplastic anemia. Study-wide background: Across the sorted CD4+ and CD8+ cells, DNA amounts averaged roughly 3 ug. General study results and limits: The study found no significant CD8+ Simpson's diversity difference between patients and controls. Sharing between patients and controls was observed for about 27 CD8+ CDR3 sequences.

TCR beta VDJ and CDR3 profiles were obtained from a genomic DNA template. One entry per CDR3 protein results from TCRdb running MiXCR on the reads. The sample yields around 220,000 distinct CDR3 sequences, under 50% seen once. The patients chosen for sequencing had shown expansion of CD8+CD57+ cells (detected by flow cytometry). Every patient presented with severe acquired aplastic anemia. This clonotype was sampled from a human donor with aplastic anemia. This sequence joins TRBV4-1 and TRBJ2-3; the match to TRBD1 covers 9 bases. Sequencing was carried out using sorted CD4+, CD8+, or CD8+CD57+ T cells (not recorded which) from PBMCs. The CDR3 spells CASSSYRSGQGPTDTQYF. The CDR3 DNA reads TGCGCCAGCAGCTCATACAGGTCGGGACAGGGACCCACAGATACGCAGTATTTT.